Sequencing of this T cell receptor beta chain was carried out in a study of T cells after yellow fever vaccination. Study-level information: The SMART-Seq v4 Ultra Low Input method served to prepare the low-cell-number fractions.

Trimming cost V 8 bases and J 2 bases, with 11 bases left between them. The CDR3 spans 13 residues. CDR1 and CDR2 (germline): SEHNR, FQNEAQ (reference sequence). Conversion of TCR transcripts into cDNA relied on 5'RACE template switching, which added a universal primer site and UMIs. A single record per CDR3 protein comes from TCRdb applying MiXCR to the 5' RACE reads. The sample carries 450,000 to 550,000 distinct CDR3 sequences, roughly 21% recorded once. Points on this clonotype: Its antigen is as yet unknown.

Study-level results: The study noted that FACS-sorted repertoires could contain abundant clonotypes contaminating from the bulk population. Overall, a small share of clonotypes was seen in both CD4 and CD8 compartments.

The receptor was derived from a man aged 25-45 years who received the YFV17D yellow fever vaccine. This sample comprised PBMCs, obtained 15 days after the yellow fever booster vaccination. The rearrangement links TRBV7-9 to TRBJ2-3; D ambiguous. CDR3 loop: CASWAQLTDTQYF. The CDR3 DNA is TGTGCCAGCTGGGCCCAACTCACAGATACGCAGTATTTT.